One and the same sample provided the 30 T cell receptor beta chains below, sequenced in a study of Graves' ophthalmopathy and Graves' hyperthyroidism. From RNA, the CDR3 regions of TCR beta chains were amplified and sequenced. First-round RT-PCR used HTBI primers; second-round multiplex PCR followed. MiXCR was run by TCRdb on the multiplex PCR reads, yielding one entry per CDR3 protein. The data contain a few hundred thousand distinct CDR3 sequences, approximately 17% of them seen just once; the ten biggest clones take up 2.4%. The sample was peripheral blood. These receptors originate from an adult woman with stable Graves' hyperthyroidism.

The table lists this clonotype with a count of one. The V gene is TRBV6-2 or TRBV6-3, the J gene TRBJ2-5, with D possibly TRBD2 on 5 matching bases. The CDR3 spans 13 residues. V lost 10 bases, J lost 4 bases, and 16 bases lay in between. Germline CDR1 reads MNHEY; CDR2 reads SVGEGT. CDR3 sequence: CATQAVPGETQYF. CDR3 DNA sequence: TGTGCCACCCAAGCGGTCCCGGGAGAGACCCAGTACTTC.

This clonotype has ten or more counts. The CDR3 region has the DNA TGCAGTGCTAGCCCCACCGAGCAGTACTTC. The encoded protein is CSASPTEQYF. The V gene is TRBV20-1, the J gene TRBJ2-7; D unclear. This CDR3 is 10 amino acids long. V dropped 3 bases and J dropped 6 bases, with 6 bases sitting between them. The germline gives CDR1 DFQATT, CDR2 SNEGSKA (reference sequence).

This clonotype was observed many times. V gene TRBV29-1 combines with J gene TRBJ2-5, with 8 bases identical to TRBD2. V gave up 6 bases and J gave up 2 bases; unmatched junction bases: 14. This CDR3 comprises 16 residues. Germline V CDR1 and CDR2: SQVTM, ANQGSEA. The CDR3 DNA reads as TGCAGCGTCCGTGGGGTTGGTAGCGGGGTACAAGAGACCCAGTACTTC. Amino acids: CSVRGVGSGVQETQYF.

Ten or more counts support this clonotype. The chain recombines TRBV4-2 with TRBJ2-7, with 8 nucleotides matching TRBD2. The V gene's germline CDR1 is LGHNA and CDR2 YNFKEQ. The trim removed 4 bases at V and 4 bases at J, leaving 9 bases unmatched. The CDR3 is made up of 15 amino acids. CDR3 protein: CASSRPGLGVYEQYF. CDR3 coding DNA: TGTGCCAGCAGCCGCCCGGGACTAGGCGTTTACGAGCAGTACTTC.

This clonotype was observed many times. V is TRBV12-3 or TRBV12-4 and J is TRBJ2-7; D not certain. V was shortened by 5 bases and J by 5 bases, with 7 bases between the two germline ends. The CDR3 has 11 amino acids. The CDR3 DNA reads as TGTGCCAGCAGTCAGTCACACGAGCAGTACTTC. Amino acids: CASSQSHEQYF.

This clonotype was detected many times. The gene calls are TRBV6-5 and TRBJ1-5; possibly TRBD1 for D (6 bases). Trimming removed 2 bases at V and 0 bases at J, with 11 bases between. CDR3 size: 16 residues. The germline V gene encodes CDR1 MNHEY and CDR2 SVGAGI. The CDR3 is CASSYQGPYSNQPQHF. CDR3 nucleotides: TGTGCCAGCAGTTACCAGGGGCCTTATAGCAATCAGCCCCAGCATTTT.

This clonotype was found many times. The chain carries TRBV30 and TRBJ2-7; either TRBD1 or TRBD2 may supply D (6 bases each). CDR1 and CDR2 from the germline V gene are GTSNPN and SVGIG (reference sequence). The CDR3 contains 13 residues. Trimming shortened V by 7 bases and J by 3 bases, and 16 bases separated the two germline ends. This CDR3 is CAYGGRRNYEQYF. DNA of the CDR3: TGTGCCTACGGGGGCAGGCGGAACTACGAGCAGTACTTC.

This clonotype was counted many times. CDR3 bases: TGTGCCAGCAGCTCGACAGGGAGGGGATCCTTGGGTGGCTACACCTTC. It yields the protein CASSSTGRGSLGGYTF. The rearrangement joins TRBV7-8 to TRBJ1-2; 7 bases are shared with TRBD1. The germline gives CDR1 SGHVS, CDR2 FQNEAQ. The CDR3 contains 16 residues. V trimming: 4 bases; J trimming: 7 bases; junction bases outside the gene matches: 15.

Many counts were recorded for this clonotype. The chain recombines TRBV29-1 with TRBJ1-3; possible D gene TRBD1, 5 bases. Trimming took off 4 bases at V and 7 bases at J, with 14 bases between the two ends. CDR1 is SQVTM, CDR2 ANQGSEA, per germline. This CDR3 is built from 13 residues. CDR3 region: CSVVGGGGNTIYF. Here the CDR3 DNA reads TGCAGCGTTGTGGGGGGTGGAGGGAACACCATATATTTT.

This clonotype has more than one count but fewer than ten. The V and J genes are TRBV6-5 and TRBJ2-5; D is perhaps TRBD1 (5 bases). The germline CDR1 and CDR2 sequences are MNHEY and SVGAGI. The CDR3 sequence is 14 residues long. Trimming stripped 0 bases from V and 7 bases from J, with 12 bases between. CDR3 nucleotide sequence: TGTGCCAGCAGTTACTCGAACCAGGGTCGGACCCAGTACTTC. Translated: CASSYSNQGRTQYF.

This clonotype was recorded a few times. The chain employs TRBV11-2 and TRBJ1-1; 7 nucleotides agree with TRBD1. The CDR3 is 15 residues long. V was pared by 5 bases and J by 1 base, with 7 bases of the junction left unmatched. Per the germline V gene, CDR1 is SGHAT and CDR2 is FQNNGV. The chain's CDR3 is CASSQWDRQNTEAFF. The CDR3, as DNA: TGTGCCAGCAGCCAATGGGACAGACAGAACACTGAAGCTTTCTTT.

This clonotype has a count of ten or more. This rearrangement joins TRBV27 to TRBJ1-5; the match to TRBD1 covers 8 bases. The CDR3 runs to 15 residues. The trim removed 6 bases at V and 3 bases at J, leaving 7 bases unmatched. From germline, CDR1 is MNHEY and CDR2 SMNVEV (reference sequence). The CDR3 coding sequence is TGTGCCAGCAGACGGGACAGGCTTTACAATCAGCCCCAGCATTTT. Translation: CASRRDRLYNQPQHF.

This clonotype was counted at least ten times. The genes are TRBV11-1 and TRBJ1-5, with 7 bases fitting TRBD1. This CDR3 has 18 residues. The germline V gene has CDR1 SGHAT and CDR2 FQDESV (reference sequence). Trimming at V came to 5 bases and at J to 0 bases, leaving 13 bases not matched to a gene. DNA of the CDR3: TGTGCCAGCAGCGCGGGGACAGAAAGCCCTTATAGCAATCAGCCCCAGCATTTT. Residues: CASSAGTESPYSNQPQHF. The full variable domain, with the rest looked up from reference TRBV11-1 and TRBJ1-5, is EAEVAQSPRYKITEKSQAVAFWCDPISGHATLYWYRQILGQGPELLVQFQDESVVDDSQLPKDRFSAERLKGVDSTLKIQPAELGDSAMYLCASSAGTESPYSNQPQHFGDGTRLSIL.

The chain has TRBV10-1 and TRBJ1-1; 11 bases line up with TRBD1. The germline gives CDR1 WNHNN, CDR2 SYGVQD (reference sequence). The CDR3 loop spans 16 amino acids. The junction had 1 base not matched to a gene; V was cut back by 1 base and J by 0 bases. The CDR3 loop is CASSEWDRGLNTEAFF. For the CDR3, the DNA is TGCGCCAGCAGTGAGTGGGACAGGGGGTTGAACACTGAAGCTTTCTTT.

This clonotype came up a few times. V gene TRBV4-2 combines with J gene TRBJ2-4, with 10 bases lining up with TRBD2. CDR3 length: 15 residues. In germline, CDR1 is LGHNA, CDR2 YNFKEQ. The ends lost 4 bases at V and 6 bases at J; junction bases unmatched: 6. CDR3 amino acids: CASSRDPSGGNIQYF. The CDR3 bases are TGTGCCAGCAGCCGAGACCCTAGCGGGGGAAACATTCAGTACTTC.

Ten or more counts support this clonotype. The CDR3 coding sequence is TGTGCCAGCAGTCTAAGGACAATGAACACTGAAGCTTTCTTT. Translation gives CASSLRTMNTEAFF. This chain uses TRBV28 with TRBJ1-1, with a weak D call TRBD1 (5 bases). V lost 5 bases to trimming and J lost 0 bases, with 10 bases between them. This CDR3 has 14 amino acids. Germline V gene data show CDR1 as MDHEN and CDR2 as SYDVKM.

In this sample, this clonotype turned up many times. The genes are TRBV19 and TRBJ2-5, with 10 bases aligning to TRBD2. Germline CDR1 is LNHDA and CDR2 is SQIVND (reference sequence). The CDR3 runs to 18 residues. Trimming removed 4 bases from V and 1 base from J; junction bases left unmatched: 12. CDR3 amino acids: CASSNNQPGLAPQETQYF. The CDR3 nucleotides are TGTGCCAGTAGTAATAACCAACCGGGACTAGCGCCCCAAGAGACCCAGTACTTC.

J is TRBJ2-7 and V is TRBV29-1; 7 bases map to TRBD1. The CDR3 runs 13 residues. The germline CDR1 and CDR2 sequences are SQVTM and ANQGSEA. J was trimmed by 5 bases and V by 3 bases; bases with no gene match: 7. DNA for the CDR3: TGCAGCGTTGATCTGGCAGGGGGAAACGAGCAGTACTTC. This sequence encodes CSVDLAGGNEQYF.

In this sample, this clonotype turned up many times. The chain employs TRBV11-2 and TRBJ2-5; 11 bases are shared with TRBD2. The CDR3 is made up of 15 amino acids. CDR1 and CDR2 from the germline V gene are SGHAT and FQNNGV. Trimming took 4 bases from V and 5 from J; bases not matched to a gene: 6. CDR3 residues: CASSSGLADWETQYF. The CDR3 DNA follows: TGTGCCAGCAGCTCGGGACTAGCGGACTGGGAGACCCAGTACTTC.

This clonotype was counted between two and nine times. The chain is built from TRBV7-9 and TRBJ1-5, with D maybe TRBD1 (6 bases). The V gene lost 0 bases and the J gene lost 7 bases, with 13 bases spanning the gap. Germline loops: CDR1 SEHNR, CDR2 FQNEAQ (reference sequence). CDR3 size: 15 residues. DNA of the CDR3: TGTGCCAGCAGCTTAGCAGGGCAGGGGAGGCAGCCCCAGCATTTT. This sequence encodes CASSLAGQGRQPQHF. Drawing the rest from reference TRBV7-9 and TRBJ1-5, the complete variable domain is DTGVSQNPRHKITKRGQNVTFRCDPISEHNRLYWYRQTLGQGPEFLTYFQNEAQLEKSRLLSDRFSAERPKGSFSTLEIQRTEQGDSAMYLCASSLAGQGRQPQHFGDGTRLSIL.

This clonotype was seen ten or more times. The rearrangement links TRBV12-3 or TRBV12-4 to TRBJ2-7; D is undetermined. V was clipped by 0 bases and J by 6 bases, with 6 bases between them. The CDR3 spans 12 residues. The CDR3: CASSLAQAEQYF. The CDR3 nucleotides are TGTGCCAGCAGTTTAGCGCAGGCCGAGCAGTACTTC.

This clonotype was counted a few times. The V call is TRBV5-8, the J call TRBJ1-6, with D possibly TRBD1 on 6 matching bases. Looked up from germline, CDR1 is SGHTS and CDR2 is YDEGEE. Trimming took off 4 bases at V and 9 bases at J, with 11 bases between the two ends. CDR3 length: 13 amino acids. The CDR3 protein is CASSRDNSSPLHF. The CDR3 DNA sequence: TGTGCCAGCAGCCGGGACAACTCTTCACCCCTCCACTTT.

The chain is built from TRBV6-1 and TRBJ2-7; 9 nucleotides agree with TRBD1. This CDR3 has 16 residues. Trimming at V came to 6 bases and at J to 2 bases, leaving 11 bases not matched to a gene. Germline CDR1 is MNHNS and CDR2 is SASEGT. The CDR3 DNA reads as TGTGCCAGCAGAGCCACCGCCGGGACAGGGACCTACGAGCAGTACTTC. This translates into CASRATAGTGTYEQYF.

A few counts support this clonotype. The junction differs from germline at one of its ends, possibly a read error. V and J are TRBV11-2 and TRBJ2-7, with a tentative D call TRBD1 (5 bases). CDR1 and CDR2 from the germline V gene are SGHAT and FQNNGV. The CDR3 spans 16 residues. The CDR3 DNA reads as TGTGCCAGCAGCCAAGATACGACAGTACAGTCCTGCGAGCAGTACTTC. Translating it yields CASSQDTTVQSCEQYF.

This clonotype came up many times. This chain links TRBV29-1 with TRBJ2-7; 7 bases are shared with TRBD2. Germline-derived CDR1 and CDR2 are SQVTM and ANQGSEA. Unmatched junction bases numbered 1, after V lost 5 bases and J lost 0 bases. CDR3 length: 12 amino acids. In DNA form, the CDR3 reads TGCAGCGTTCAGCGGGACTCCTACGAGCAGTACTTC. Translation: CSVQRDSYEQYF.

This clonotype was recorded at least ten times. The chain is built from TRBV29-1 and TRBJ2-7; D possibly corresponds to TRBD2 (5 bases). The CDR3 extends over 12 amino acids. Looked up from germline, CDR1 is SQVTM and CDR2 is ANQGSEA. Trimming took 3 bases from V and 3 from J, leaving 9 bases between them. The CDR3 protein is CSVDDGDYEQYF. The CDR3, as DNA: TGCAGCGTTGACGACGGGGACTACGAGCAGTACTTC.

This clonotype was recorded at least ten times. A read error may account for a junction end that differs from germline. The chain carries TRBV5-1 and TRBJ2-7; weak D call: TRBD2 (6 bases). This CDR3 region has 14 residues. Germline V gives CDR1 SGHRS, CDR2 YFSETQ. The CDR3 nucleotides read TGTGCCAGCAGTCGCGGGACGGACTCCTACGAGCAGTACTTC. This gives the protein CASSRGTDSYEQYF.

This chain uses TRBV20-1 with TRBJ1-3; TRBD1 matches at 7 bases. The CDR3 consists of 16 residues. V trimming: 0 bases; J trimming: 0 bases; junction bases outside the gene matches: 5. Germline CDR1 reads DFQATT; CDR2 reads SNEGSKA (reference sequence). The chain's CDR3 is CSARERDSLSGNTIYF. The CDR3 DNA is TGCAGTGCTAGAGAACGGGACAGCCTCTCTGGAAACACCATATATTTT.

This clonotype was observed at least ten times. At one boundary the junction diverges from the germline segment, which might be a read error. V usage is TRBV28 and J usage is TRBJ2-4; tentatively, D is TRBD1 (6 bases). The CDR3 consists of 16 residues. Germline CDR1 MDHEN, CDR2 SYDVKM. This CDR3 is CASSLWGADEKNIKYF. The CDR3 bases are TGTGCCAGCAGTTTATGGGGGGCGGATGAGAAAAACATTAAGTACTTC.

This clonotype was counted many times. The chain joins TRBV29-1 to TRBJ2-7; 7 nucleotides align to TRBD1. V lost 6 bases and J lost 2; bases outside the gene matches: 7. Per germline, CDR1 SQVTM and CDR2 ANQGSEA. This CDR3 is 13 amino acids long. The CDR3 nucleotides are TGCAGCGTGACCGGGACAGTCCCCTACGAGCAGTACTTC. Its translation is CSVTGTVPYEQYF.